This T cell receptor beta chain was sequenced for a study of blood T cell repertoires in COVID-19. Study in general: The United States, Italy and Spain supplied acute and convalescent COVID-19 samples. Sample material is recorded as cDNA or gDNA derived from T cells, B-cell-depleted T cells, or PBMCs.

Assay used: immunoSEQ multiplex PCR; TCRdb lists only in-frame clones, some missing. The table lists some 170,000 clones, about 84% of them singletons. Trimming took off 2 bases at V and 4 bases at J, with 11 bases between the two ends. Per germline, CDR1 LNHDA and CDR2 SQIVND (reference sequence). This CDR3 has 14 amino acids. This rearrangement joins TRBV19 to TRBJ1-1; TRBD1 might be the D (6 bases). Sequenced input: PBMCs or T cells enriched from blood (not recorded which). The sequence derives from a man aged 40-55 years who had recovered from COVID-19. The CDR3 sequence is CASSINRVGTEAFF. DNA of the CDR3: TGTGCCAGTAGTATAAACAGGGTCGGCACTGAAGCTTTCTTT.